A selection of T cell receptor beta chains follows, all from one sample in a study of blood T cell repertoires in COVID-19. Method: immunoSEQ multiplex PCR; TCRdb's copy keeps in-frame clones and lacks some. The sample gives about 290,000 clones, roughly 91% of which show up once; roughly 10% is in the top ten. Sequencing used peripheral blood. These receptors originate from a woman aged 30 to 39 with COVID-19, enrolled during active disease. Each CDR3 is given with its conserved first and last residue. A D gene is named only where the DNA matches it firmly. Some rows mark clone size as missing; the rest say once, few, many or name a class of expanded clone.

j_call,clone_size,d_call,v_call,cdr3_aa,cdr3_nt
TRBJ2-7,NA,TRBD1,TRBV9,CASSVGDRGSEQYF,TGTGCCAGCAGCGTAGGCGACAGGGGCTCTGAGCAGTACTTC
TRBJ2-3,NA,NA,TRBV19,CASSSSSTDTQYF,TGTGCCAGTAGTTCGAGCAGCACAGATACGCAGTATTTT
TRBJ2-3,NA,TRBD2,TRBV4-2,CASSQASGGAGTDTQYF,TGTGCCAGCAGCCAGGCTAGCGGGGGGGCCGGCACAGATACGCAGTATTTT
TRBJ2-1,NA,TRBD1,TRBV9,CASSTGTGSYEQFF,TGTGCCAGCAGCACCGGGACAGGGTCTTATGAGCAGTTCTTC
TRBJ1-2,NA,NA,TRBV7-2,CASSLGGFFSDGYTF,TGTGCCAGCAGCTTAGGAGGTTTCTTCTCGGATGGCTACACCTTC
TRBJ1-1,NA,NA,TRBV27,CASSLGGRGAEAFF,TGTGCCAGCAGTTTAGGGGGGAGGGGCGCTGAAGCTTTCTTT
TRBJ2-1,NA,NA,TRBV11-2,CASSLGSAGLYNEQFF,TGTGCCAGCAGCTTAGGATCAGCGGGTCTCTACAATGAGCAGTTCTTC
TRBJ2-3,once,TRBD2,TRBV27,CASSLLAGRRGDTQYF,TGTGCCAGCAGTTTACTCGCCGGGAGGCGGGGGGACACGCAGTATTTT
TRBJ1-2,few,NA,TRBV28,CASSLFSRVGSGYTF,TGTGCCAGCAGTTTATTTTCCAGGGTTGGTAGTGGCTACACCTTC
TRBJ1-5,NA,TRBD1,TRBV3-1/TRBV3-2,CASSPGGLGWQPQHF,TGTGCCAGCAGCCCAGGGGGATTAGGTTGGCAGCCCCAGCATTTT
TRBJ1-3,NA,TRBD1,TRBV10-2,CASYRGPGNTIYF,TGCGCCAGCTACAGGGGGCCGGGAAACACCATATATTTT
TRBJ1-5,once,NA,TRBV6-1,CASSEYGGSNQPQHF,TGTGCCAGCAGTGAATATGGGGGGAGCAATCAGCCCCAGCATTTT
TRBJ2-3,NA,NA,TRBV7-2,CASSLALFYPDTQYF,TGTGCCAGCAGCTTAGCCCTGTTTTATCCAGATACGCAGTATTTT
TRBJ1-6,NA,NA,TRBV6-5,CASQRVVPNSPLHF,TGTGCCAGCCAGCGGGTCGTCCCTAATTCACCCCTCCACTTT
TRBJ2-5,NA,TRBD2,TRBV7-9,CASSLATGTRETQYF,TGTGCCAGCAGCTTAGCGACCGGGACTAGAGAGACCCAGTACTTC
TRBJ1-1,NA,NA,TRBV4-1,CASSQGPPGRPEAFF,TGCGCCAGCAGCCAAGGGCCCCCAGGGCGCCCTGAAGCTTTCTTT
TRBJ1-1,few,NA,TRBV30,CAWTASGRRNTEAFF,TGTGCCTGGACGGCCTCAGGGCGACGGAACACTGAAGCTTTCTTT
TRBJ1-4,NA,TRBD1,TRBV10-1,CASSAGTGEKLFF,TGCGCCAGCAGTGCCGGGACAGGTGAAAAACTGTTTTTT
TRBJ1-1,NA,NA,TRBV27,CASSPGVFTEAFF,TGTGCCAGCAGCCCCGGGGTGTTCACTGAAGCTTTCTTT
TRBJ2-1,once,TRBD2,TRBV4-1,CASSQVTSGDPQFF,TGCGCCAGCAGCCAAGTTACTAGCGGGGACCCGCAGTTCTTC
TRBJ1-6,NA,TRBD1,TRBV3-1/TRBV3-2,CASSQGTGGVNSPLHF,TGTGCCAGCAGCCAGGGAACAGGGGGCGTTAATTCACCCCTCCACTTT
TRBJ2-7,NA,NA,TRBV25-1,CASSDPGKGVDEQYF,TGTGCCAGCAGTGACCCCGGAAAGGGAGTGGACGAGCAGTACTTC
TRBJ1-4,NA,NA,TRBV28,CASSWTAYNEKLFF,TGTGCCAGCAGTTGGACAGCTTATAATGAAAAACTGTTTTTT
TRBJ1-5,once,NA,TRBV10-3,CAISDGGLNQPQHF,TGTGCCATCAGTGATGGGGGGTTGAATCAGCCCCAGCATTTT
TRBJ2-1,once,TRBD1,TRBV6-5,CAITDRGPHGVEQFF,TGTGCCATCACGGACAGGGGCCCTCATGGTGTTGAGCAGTTCTTC
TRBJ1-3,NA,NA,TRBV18,CASSPSRRTTSGNTIYF,TGTGCCAGCTCACCATCCCGGCGGACTACCTCTGGAAACACCATATATTTT
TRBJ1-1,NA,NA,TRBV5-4,CASSLEGGRGDTEAFF,TGTGCCAGCAGCTTGGAGGGGGGGCGAGGTGACACTGAAGCTTTCTTT
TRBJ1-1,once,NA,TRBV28,CASSRFGTNQEAFF,TGTGCCAGCAGTCGCTTTGGGACTAATCAGGAAGCTTTCTTT
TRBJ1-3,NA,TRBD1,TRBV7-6,CASSEARGPYSGNTIYF,TGTGCCAGCAGCGAGGCAAGGGGGCCGTACTCTGGAAACACCATATATTTT
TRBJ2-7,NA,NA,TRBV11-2,CASSPRGETYVQYF,TGTGCCAGCAGCCCCCGTGGGGAGACCTACGTGCAGTACTTC
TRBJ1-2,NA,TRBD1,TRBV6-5,CASKRTGYNYGYTF,TGTGCCAGCAAAAGGACAGGGTATAACTATGGCTACACCTTC
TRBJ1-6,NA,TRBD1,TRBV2,CASSPGQGISPLHF,TGTGCCAGCAGCCCCGGACAGGGGATTTCACCCCTCCACTTT
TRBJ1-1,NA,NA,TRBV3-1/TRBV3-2,CASSRVRVTEAFF,TGTGCCAGCAGCCGCGTCCGGGTCACTGAAGCTTTCTTT
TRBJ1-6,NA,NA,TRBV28,CASSSPQGIGNSPLHF,TGTGCCAGCAGTTCTCCACAGGGTATCGGTAATTCACCCCTCCACTTT
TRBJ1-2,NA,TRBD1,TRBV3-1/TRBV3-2,CASSPPTGGIGYTF,TGTGCCAGCAGCCCTCCTACAGGGGGCATAGGCTACACCTTC
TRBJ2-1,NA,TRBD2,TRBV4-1,CASSQEGGIAGLNNEQFF,TGCGCCAGCAGCCAAGAGGGGGGGATAGCGGGCCTAAACAATGAGCAGTTCTTC
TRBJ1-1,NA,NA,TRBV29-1,CSVESLEAFF,TGCAGCGTCGAGTCGCTTGAAGCTTTCTTT
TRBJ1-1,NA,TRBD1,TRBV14,CASSQGPGQGNTEAFF,TGTGCCAGCAGCCAAGGACCAGGACAGGGGAACACTGAAGCTTTCTTT
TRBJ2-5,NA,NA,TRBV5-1,CASSLVPGSGETQYF,TGCGCCAGCAGCTTGGTTCCCGGGTCTGGGGAGACCCAGTACTTC
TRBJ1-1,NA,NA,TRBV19,CASSIGAVNTEAFF,TGTGCCAGTAGTATAGGGGCAGTGAACACTGAAGCTTTCTTT
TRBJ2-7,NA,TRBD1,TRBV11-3,CASSLGGQSYEQYF,TGTGCCAGCAGCTTAGGGGGACAGTCCTACGAGCAGTACTTC
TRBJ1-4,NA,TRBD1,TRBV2,CASSEGGQGALKGLFF,TGTGCCAGCAGTGAAGGAGGACAGGGTGCCCTTAAGGGGCTGTTTTTT
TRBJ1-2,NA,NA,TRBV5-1,CASSMTGSSYGYTF,TGCGCCAGCAGCATGACAGGCTCCTCTTATGGCTACACCTTC
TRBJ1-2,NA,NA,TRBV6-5,CASRSGLLTYTF,TGTGCCAGCCGGTCCGGACTCCTGACATACACCTTC